The clone carrying this TCR beta chain was observed a handful of times. V gave up 1 base and J gave up 6 bases; unmatched junction bases: 8. The CDR3 has 16 amino acids. Germline V gene lookup returns CDR1 DFQATT and CDR2 SNEGSKA (reference sequence). These data are taken from a study of regulatory T cells in long-lasting Graves disease. Researchers made TCR beta libraries by using iRepertoire HTBI primers and running Arm-PCR on CDR3 regions. TCRdb processed the multiplex PCR reads anew with MiXCR; each CDR3 protein has one entry. The table includes a few hundred thousand distinct CDR3 sequences, approximately 23% detected once. The time point: persistent/refractory GD, antithyroid drugs over 5 years with positive TRAb. The TCR library was made from RNA extracted from PBMCs. Each patient gave approximately 8.1 milliliters of EDTA-anticoagulated peripheral blood.

The source is a female donor with Graves disease. This chain connects TRBV20-1 to TRBJ2-4; 11 bases agree with TRBD1. Sample: peripheral blood mononuclear cells (PBMCs), taken when the disease was refractory, from a patient treated with antithyroid drugs. CDR3 protein: CSARGTGGKERNIQYF. In DNA, the CDR3 is TGCAGTGCTAGAGGGACAGGGGGCAAGGAGAGAAACATTCAGTACTTC.